This TCR beta chain was recorded in a study of naive and memory T cell subsets. As to this clonotype: Its antigen is currently unknown.

The beta constant-region primer was an equimolar mix of two oligonucleotides covering TRBC1 and TRBC2. An oligonucleotide with the SP2 primer and a 12-nucleotide UMI was ligated to the cDNA 3' end. TCRdb re-called the UMI-ligation and nested PCR reads with MiXCR, one entry per CDR3 protein. Among about 150,000 distinct CDR3 sequences listed, over 15% were seen once. V gave up 3 bases and J gave up 4 bases, with 13 bases separating them. This CDR3 is built from 15 residues. Germline-derived CDR1 and CDR2 are SGDLS and YYNGEE. Study results and limitations: Findings for naive and memory subsets could not be checked against ground truth.

Four subsets defined by CD45RA and CD27 were sorted after CD3, CD4, CD8 and live/dead staining. The receptor comes from a human donor in good health. The sample taken for sequencing was naive CD4+ T cells from blood. This chain joins TRBV9 and TRBJ2-2; maybe TRBD1 (6 bases). CDR3 sequence: CASSARTAFTGELFF. In DNA, the CDR3 is TGTGCCAGCAGCGCCCGGACAGCTTTCACCGGGGAGCTGTTTTTT.